This T cell receptor beta chain was sequenced in a study of blood T cell repertoires in COVID-19. Per the authors' pipeline: Amplification of reference gene primers was used by the study to estimate nucleated cell counts. Produced via immunoSEQ multiplex PCR; TCRdb's table is partial and in-frame only. The DNA gave D and trimming, while V, J and clone size come from that table. The repertoire includes 120,000 or so clones, more than 75% of them detected once, and about 3.9% sits in the top ten. There are 14 residues in the CDR3. Looked up from germline, CDR1 is SGHRS and CDR2 is YFSETQ. V lost 0 bases to trimming and J lost 5 bases, with 11 bases between them.

The receptor was derived from a man aged 60 to 69 with acute or convalescent COVID-19. The J gene is TRBJ1-1, the V gene TRBV5-1; a weak D match, TRBD1 (6 bases). Material for sequencing was peripheral blood. CDR3 sequence (DNA): TGCGCCAGCAGCTTGGGGCAGGGGCGAACTGAAGCTTTCTTT. As protein: CASSLGQGRTEAFF.